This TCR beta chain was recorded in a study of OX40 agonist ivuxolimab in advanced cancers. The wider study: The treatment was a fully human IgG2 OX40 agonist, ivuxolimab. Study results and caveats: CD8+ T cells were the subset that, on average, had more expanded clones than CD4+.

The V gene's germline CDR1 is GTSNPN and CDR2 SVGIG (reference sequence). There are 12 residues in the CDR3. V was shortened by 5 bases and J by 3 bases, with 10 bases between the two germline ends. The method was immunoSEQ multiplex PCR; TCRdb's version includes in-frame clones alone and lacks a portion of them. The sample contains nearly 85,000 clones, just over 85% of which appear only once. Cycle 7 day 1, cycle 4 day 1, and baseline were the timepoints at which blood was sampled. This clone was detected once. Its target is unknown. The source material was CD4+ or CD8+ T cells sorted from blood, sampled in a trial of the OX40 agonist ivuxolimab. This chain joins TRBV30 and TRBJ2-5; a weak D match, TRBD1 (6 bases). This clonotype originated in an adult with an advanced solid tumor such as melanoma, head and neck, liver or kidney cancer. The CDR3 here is CAWDRLKETQYF. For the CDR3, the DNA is TGTGCCTGGGACAGGCTTAAAGAGACCCAGTACTTC.